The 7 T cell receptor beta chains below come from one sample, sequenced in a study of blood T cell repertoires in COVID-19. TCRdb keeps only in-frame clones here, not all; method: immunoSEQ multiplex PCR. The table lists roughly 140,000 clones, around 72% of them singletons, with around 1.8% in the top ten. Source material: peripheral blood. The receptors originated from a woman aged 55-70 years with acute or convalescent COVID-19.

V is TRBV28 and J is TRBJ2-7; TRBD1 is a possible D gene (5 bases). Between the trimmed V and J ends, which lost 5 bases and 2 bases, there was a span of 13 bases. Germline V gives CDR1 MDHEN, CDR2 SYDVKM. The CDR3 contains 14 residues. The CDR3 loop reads CASSPHLTAYEQYF. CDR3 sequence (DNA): TGTGCCAGCAGTCCCCATCTGACAGCCTACGAGCAGTACTTC.

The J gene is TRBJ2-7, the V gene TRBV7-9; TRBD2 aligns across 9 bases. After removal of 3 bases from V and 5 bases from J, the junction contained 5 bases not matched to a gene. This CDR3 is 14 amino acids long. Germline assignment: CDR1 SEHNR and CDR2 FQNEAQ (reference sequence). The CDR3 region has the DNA TGTGCCAGCAGCTTTAGCGGGAGTAGGAACGAGCAGTACTTC. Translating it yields CASSFSGSRNEQYF.

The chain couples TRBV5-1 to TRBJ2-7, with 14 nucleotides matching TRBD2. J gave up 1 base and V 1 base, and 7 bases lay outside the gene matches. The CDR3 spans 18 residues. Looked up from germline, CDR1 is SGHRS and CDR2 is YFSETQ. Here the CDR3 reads CASSLRGGTSGRSYEQYF. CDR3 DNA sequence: TGCGCCAGCAGCTTGCGGGGCGGGACTAGCGGGAGATCCTACGAGCAGTACTTC.

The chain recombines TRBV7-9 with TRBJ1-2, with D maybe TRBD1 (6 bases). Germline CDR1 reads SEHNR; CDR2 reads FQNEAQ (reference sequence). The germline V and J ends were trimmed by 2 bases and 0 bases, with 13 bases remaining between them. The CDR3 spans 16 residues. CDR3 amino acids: CASSLPGDLPNYGYTF. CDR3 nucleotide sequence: TGTGCCAGCAGCTTACCAGGGGACCTTCCTAACTATGGCTACACCTTC.

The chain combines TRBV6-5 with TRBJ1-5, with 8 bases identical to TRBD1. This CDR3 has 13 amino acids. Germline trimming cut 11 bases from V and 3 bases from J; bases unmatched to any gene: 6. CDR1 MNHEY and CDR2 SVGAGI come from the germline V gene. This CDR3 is CAGQGGLNQPQHF. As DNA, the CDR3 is TGTGCCGGACAGGGCGGTCTCAATCAGCCCCAGCATTTT.

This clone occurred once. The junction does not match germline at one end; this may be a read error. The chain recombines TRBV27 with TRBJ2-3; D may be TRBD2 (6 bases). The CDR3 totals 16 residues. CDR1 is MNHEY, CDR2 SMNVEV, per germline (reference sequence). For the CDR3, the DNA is TGTGCCAGCACTCTTCGAGGGACTCAGAGAACAGACACGCAGTATTTT. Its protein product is CASTLRGTQRTDTQYF.

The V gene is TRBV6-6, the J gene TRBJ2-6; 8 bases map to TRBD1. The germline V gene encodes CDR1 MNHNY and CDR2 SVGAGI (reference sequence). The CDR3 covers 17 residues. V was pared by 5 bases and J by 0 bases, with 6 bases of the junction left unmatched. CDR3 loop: CASSPTGAISGANVLTF. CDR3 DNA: TGTGCCAGCAGTCCGACAGGGGCTATCTCTGGGGCCAACGTCCTGACTTTC.